This T cell receptor (beta chain) was sequenced for a study of T cells in Graves' hyperthyroidism and ophthalmopathy (dated by TCRdb to between 2018 and 2021). Regarding the study in general: Peripheral blood was sampled at the time of initial diagnosis, prior to any treatment. In roughly six Graves' hyperthyroidism patients, the study also compared T-cell repertoires from thyroid tissue with T-cell repertoires from blood. The 95 to 100 discovery patients were randomly divided into training and test sets at a 7:3 ratio. To identify distinguishing TCR V-J signatures, a discovery cohort of 100 patients was used, comprising fewer than 45 with Graves' ophthalmopathy and some 60 with stable Graves' hyperthyroidism. The paper describes TCR Vbeta CDR3 sequencing of more than 120 peripheral blood samples, made up of fewer than 50 ophthalmopathy patients, some 80 hyperthyroidism patients and roughly 17 progressor patients. After sampling, hyperthyroidism patients received methimazole starting at 30 mg daily, and ophthalmopathy patients received high-dose intravenous methylprednisolone. Whether ophthalmopathy could be predicted prospectively was tested in an independent validation cohort made up of under 20 hyperthyroidism patients plus 17 patients who later progressed to ophthalmopathy. Broader findings and caveats from the paper: No statistical method was used to fix the sample size in advance, and group allocation was not hidden from the investigators. A model built on a 13 V-J signature distinguished ophthalmopathy from stable hyperthyroidism, reaching roughly 88% sensitivity and around 81% specificity in cross-validation and 80%/75% in testing. Most expanded thyroid clonotypes (frequency above 0.001) were also found in blood, which suggests that blood repertoires may mirror thyroid immune responses. In validation, progression to ophthalmopathy was predicted by the model with almost 71% sensitivity and 72.22% specificity, a median of about 6 months before onset.

As concerns this clonotype: The antigen this receptor binds is unknown. Base-call qualities are not available, and no considerably larger clone is one nucleotide away.

The trim is 5 bases for V and 5 bases for J, with a gap of 16 bases between the germline ends. The CDR3 goes from the cysteine to the phenylalanine over 14 residues. Only the CDR3 DNA is retained, 42 bases long and in frame from the first base. Ophthalmopathy patients had moderately to severely active disease, with a Clinical Activity Score of 3 or more, a NOSPECS grade of 4 or more, and a disease duration of less than 3 months. The study excluded patients with uncontrolled infections, other autoimmune diseases, pregnancy or lactation. Clinical symptoms, serum thyroxine and TRAb, thyroid ultrasound, and orbital computed tomography formed the basis for the diagnoses. Ficoll-Paque density gradient centrifugation was used to isolate PBMCs from around 9.1 ml of fresh peripheral blood. Trizol reagent was used to extract total RNA, and RNA quality was then checked on an Agilent 2100 Bioanalyzer. Amplification of TCR beta CDR3 regions was carried out from RNA transcripts. The TCR CDR3 was subjected to a first round of RT-PCR using the HTBI primer set and the Qiagen OneStep RT-PCR kit. Libraries were constructed in a second round of multiplex PCR, after which size selection and purification were performed. Libraries were sequenced paired-end with 100 bp reads on an Illumina HiSeq2000. Processing in the source paper ran as follows. SOAPnuke was used to process the raw data, removing reads that contained adapters or uncalled bases, had a mean Phred below 15, or lacked an exact match to the constant primer or identifier. COPE v1.2.5 was used to merge high-quality paired reads, and clonotypes were defined as unique nucleotide sequences. Clonotypes were aligned to IMGT TRBV, TRBD and TRBJ reference segments using MiTCR v1.1. Analysis was restricted to V-J combinations with a frequency above 0.0001, which covered over 98% of repertoires. A TCS score was defined as the ratio of F50 (clonal expansion) to E x V (chaos), with BLOSUM62-based TCRdist applied between CDR3 peptides within each V-J. Welch's t-statistics and random forest reduced 450 to 600 V-J features to 13, which were used in a naive Bayes classifier (R e1071). The similarity between thyroid and blood repertoires was quantified using the Morisita-Horn index. The raw public reads went through TCRdb reprocessing: fastp at Q25, MiXCR clone calling, in-frame beta chains kept. All rows with the same CDR3 protein become a single entry with the most common DNA and genes. TCRdb, not the original authors, processed these V and J calls. The sample includes hundreds of thousands of distinct CDR3 sequences, with approximately 14% observed a single time. The top ten hold 4% to 5.5% of the sample.

The clonotype originates from a woman aged 40 to 50 with Graves' ophthalmopathy. Sequences were obtained from blood. The V gene is TRBV12-3 or TRBV12-4 and the J gene is TRBJ2-7; the best D guess is TRBD2, with 6 bases matching. The CDR3 protein: CASSPRWRDHEQYF. The DNA sequence reads TGTGCCAGCAGTCCGCGTTGGCGGGACCACGAGCAGTACTTC.